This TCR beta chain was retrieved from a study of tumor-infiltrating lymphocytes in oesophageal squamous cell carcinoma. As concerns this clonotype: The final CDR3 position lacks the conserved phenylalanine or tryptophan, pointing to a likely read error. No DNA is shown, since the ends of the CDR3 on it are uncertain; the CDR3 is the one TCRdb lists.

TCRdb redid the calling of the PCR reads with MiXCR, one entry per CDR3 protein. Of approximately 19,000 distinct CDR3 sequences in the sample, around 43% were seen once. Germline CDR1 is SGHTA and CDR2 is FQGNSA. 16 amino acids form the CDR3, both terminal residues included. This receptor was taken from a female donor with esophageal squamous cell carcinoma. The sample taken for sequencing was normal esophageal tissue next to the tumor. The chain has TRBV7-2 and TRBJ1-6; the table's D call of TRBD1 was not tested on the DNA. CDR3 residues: CASSLAAGANEQFFGP.